The present TCR beta chain was sequenced within a study of T cell repertoires in cytomegalovirus infection. Across the study: CMV epitopes, recently identified HLA-C-restricted and well-studied HLA-B-restricted, were used. Public TCR beta signatures indicated both CMV infection and matching HLA type.

This clonotype was observed a few times. Its antigen remains unidentified. TCRdb passed the reads through MiXCR, listing each CDR3 protein once. The table lists about half a million distinct CDR3 sequences, around 30% of them singletons. The CDR3 is 16 residues long. CDR1 and CDR2 from the germline V gene are MNHNS and SASEGT. Trimming took 7 bases from V and 1 from J; bases not matched to a gene: 10. General observations from the study: Dominating the ex vivo response were TCR beta clonotypes that were CMV-specific and HLA-C-restricted.

This material consisted of cultured PBMCs, taken from culture after CMV antigen stimulation. The chain links TRBV6-1 to TRBJ2-3; 8 bases fit TRBD2. This TCR came from a human donor in good health (CMV status not recorded). Some clones in this sample may be carry-over from other donors' samples. In nucleotides, the CDR3 is TGTGCCAGCACCCCTCTAGCGGGCAGAGGCACAGATACGCAGTATTTT. Its protein is CASTPLAGRGTDTQYF.